This T cell receptor (beta chain) was documented in a study of T cell responses to AZD1222 COVID-19 vaccine. Study information: Second-dose timings of about 4 or about 12 weeks were pooled.

Profiling relied on immunoSEQ multiplex PCR, and the TCRdb table lists in-frame clones only, not all of them. The sample holds 90,000 to 120,000 clones, about 91% seen once. The CDR3 is 13 amino acids. V was cut by 6 bases and J by 0 bases, with 8 bases left in between. The germline V gene encodes CDR1 MNHEY and CDR2 SVGAGI. As concerns this clone: Its antigen is not known.

Whole-study findings and limits: CD4 TCRs associated with vaccination spanned spike, dominating at 160-218 and 743-854. Seropositivity was recorded at baseline in only 6 or 7 AZD1222 recipients. There were mostly white British donors and more females than males, and clonal diversity was possibly underestimated.

This chain joins TRBV6-5 and TRBJ1-1, with a tentative D call TRBD1 (5 bases). Sequencing was performed on peripheral blood, taken on day 0 of AZD1222 vaccination. This TCR was sampled from an adult in good health. Here the CDR3 DNA reads TGTGCCAGCAGGGGGCAGCTGAACACTGAAGCTTTCTTT. Its protein is CASRGQLNTEAFF.